This T cell receptor beta chain derives from a study of blood T cell repertoires in COVID-19 (dated by TCRdb to 2018 to 2020). General notes on the study: The collaborator samples originated in the United States, Italy and Spain and spanned the acute and convalescent phases of COVID-19. The prospective study material was composed of cDNA or gDNA derived from T cells, B-cell-depleted T cells, or PBMCs. Subjects who had been exposed to COVID-19, were actively infected with it, or had recovered from it provided the deeply sampled blood TCRbeta repertoires that made up the dataset. A freely available public database, intended as a resource for researchers studying the immune response to SARS-CoV-2, is where the repertoires were released. Samples came from the ongoing ImmuneRACE study (first 160 participants) plus 1,254 subjects from 6 global collaborators. A de-identified subject ID, COVID-19 status, age in years and sex were almost always included in the sample metadata. Where available, HLA class I and class II types were taken from metadata supplied by the sample provider and were not determined by assay-based typing. The full study reports these points: How much clinical and demographic metadata was included differed by source and by participant, and the metadata was provided uncurated.

The immunoSEQ Assay, a bias-controlled multiplex PCR, was used to amplify TCRbeta CDR3 regions from genomic DNA. In the authors' own workflow: Within the assay, amplification of reference gene primers was used to estimate how many nucleated cells each sample contained. Sequence reads were collapsed and filtered to measure the absolute abundance of every unique TCRbeta CDR3 rearrangement. For each sample, productive Simpson clonality was calculated by taking the square root of Simpson's diversity index across productive rearrangements. TCRdb holds this immuneACCESS table with in-frame rearrangements only. Some clones are missing; in checked studies, unresolved V genes explain under half, and the rest has no known cause. The DNA was the basis for D and trimming; V, J and clone size are from that table. For this sample there are 15,000 to 20,000 clones; about 80% appear just once. The ten largest clones take up roughly 22% of the sample.

Collaborating institutions collected whole blood in K2EDTA tubes following their own protocols. For TCRbeta analysis, collaborator samples were shipped as frozen whole blood, as isolated PBMCs, or as DNA extracted from either sample type. This clone is characterized as medium-sized (0.01 to 0.1%). The target of this receptor is not known. There are no base qualities to consult, and no much larger clone falls within one base. Including cysteine and phenylalanine, the CDR3 has 13 amino acids. Just CDR3 DNA is preserved here, 39 bases in frame from base 1. Trimming at the junction amounts to 5 bases on V and 3 bases on J, and the germline ends lie 11 bases apart. The germline V gene (reference sequence) sets CDR1 to SGHNT and CDR2 to YYREEE.

The sequence derives from a man aged 55 to 70 with active or convalescent COVID-19. This chain is built from TRBV5-4 and TRBJ1-1, with TRBD1 as a weak D call on 6 bases. Source material: peripheral blood. For the CDR3, the sequence is CASREGGDTEAFF. The nucleotide sequence reads TGTGCCAGCAGGGAAGGGGGGGACACTGAAGCTTTCTTT. When the CDR3 is completed using the reference TRBV5-4 and TRBJ1-1 genes on either side, the full variable domain is ETGVTQSPTHLIKTRGQQVTLRCSSQSGHNTVSWYQQALGQGPQFIFQYYREEENGRGNFPPRFSGLQFPNYSSELNVNALELDDSALYLCASREGGDTEAFFGQGTRLTVV.